These T cell receptor beta chains were read from a single sample in a study of blood T cell repertoires in COVID-19. Repertoires were generated with immunoSEQ multiplex PCR, while TCRdb's copy carries only in-frame clones and drops some. The sample has some 100,000 clones; 80% to 90% are singletons. The sample was peripheral blood. The receptor set was obtained from a woman at least 80 years old with active or convalescent COVID-19. The CDR3 runs from the conserved cysteine through the conserved F or W. The D gene is left open where the match is weak. Clone size, where shown, is once, few, many, or a class for clones that have expanded.

J gene: TRBJ2-7; D gene: TRBD2; V gene: TRBV5-1; clone size: .; CDR3 protein: CASSFGTSGRAPRREQYF; CDR3 DNA: TGCGCCAGCAGCTTCGGGACTAGCGGGAGGGCCCCCCGGCGCGAGCAGTACTTC
J gene: TRBJ2-5; D gene: TRBD1; V gene: TRBV4-1; clone size: once; CDR3 protein: CASSQRGQGGGTQYF; CDR3 DNA: TGCGCCAGCAGCCAACGAGGACAGGGAGGAGGGACCCAGTACTTC
J gene: TRBJ2-3; D gene: .; V gene: TRBV28; clone size: once; CDR3 protein: CASTPSGFTDTQYF; CDR3 DNA: TGTGCCAGCACCCCCAGCGGTTTCACAGATACGCAGTATTTT
J gene: TRBJ2-2; D gene: TRBD2; V gene: TRBV2; clone size: .; CDR3 protein: CASRGGLAGTGELFF; CDR3 DNA: TGTGCCAGCAGGGGAGGACTAGCGGGCACCGGGGAGCTGTTTTTT
J gene: TRBJ1-1; D gene: TRBD1; V gene: TRBV6-5; clone size: .; CDR3 protein: CASSYFPPQGGAFF; CDR3 DNA: TGTGCCAGCAGTTACTTCCCCCCTCAGGGGGGAGCTTTCTTT
J gene: TRBJ2-5; D gene: TRBD2; V gene: TRBV6-2/TRBV6-3; clone size: few; CDR3 protein: CASSYRRLAGAGETQYF; CDR3 DNA: TGTGCCAGCAGTTACAGAAGACTAGCGGGAGCCGGAGAGACCCAGTACTTC
J gene: TRBJ2-2; D gene: TRBD2; V gene: TRBV6-2/TRBV6-3; clone size: .; CDR3 protein: CASSYSTSGRAYTGELFF; CDR3 DNA: TGTGCCAGCAGTTACTCCACTAGCGGGAGGGCCTACACCGGGGAGCTGTTTTTT
J gene: TRBJ2-1; D gene: TRBD1; V gene: TRBV19; clone size: once; CDR3 protein: CASSRDRVSNEQFF; CDR3 DNA: TGTGCCAGTAGCCGGGACAGGGTCTCCAATGAGCAGTTCTTC
J gene: TRBJ2-1; D gene: .; V gene: TRBV14; clone size: .; CDR3 protein: CASSTRVPPYNEQFF; CDR3 DNA: TGTGCCAGCAGCACGAGGGTGCCTCCCTACAATGAGCAGTTCTTC
J gene: TRBJ2-7; D gene: .; V gene: TRBV7-9; clone size: once; CDR3 protein: CASSLQVTYEQYF; CDR3 DNA: TGTGCCAGCAGCTTACAGGTTACCTACGAGCAGTACTTC
J gene: TRBJ1-2; D gene: .; V gene: TRBV29-1; clone size: few; CDR3 protein: CSVVPWGGASGYTF; CDR3 DNA: TGCAGCGTTGTCCCTTGGGGGGGGGCAAGTGGCTACACCTTC
J gene: TRBJ2-3; D gene: .; V gene: TRBV10-3; clone size: .; CDR3 protein: CATTGTDTQYF; CDR3 DNA: TGTGCCACAACAGGGACAGATACGCAGTATTTT
J gene: TRBJ2-5; D gene: TRBD2; V gene: TRBV6-5; clone size: .; CDR3 protein: CASRYGGAETQYF; CDR3 DNA: TGTGCCAGCAGATACGGGGGGGCAGAGACCCAGTACTTC
J gene: TRBJ1-4; D gene: TRBD1; V gene: TRBV6-6; clone size: .; CDR3 protein: CASSPPGQREVFF; CDR3 DNA: TGTGCCAGCAGCCCACCGGGACAGCGGGAGGTATTTTTT
J gene: TRBJ2-2; D gene: TRBD2; V gene: TRBV3-1/TRBV3-2; clone size: .; CDR3 protein: CASSQIGGGRTGELFF; CDR3 DNA: TGTGCCAGCAGCCAGATCGGGGGAGGGAGGACCGGGGAGCTGTTTTTT
J gene: TRBJ1-1; D gene: .; V gene: TRBV27; clone size: .; CDR3 protein: CASSRTPGQAPNTEAFF; CDR3 DNA: TGTGCCAGCAGCCGTACCCCCGGCCAGGCGCCGAACACTGAAGCTTTCTTT
J gene: TRBJ2-1; D gene: TRBD2; V gene: TRBV4-1; clone size: .; CDR3 protein: CASSQWGGSYNEQFF; CDR3 DNA: TGCGCCAGCAGCCAATGGGGGGGCTCCTACAATGAGCAGTTCTTC
J gene: TRBJ2-3; D gene: .; V gene: TRBV6-5; clone size: .; CDR3 protein: CASSYFRATDTQYF; CDR3 DNA: TGTGCCAGCAGTTACTTCAGGGCCACAGATACGCAGTATTTT
J gene: TRBJ1-2; D gene: .; V gene: TRBV5-1; clone size: few; CDR3 protein: CASSLETGSRGYTF; CDR3 DNA: TGCGCCAGCAGCTTGGAGACAGGTAGTCGGGGCTACACCTTC
J gene: TRBJ1-4; D gene: .; V gene: TRBV10-3; clone size: .; CDR3 protein: CAISEGLQAREKLFF; CDR3 DNA: TGTGCCATCAGTGAAGGCTTACAGGCTCGAGAAAAACTGTTTTTT
J gene: TRBJ2-7; D gene: .; V gene: TRBV18; clone size: .; CDR3 protein: CASSPPNSGWEQYF; CDR3 DNA: TGTGCCAGCTCACCCCCCAATTCGGGATGGGAGCAGTACTTC
J gene: TRBJ2-2; D gene: TRBD1; V gene: TRBV24-1; clone size: .; CDR3 protein: CATSEPGQGIRTGELFF; CDR3 DNA: TGTGCCACCAGTGAACCCGGACAGGGGATTCGAACCGGGGAGCTGTTTTTT
J gene: TRBJ1-2; D gene: .; V gene: TRBV9; clone size: .; CDR3 protein: CASSVTDTTPYGYTF; CDR3 DNA: TGTGCCAGCAGCGTAACGGACACCACCCCCTATGGCTACACCTTC
J gene: TRBJ1-2; D gene: .; V gene: TRBV2; clone size: .; CDR3 protein: CASTDVGQGYGYTF; CDR3 DNA: TGTGCCAGCACTGACGTGGGGCAGGGCTATGGCTACACCTTC
J gene: TRBJ2-1; D gene: TRBD2; V gene: TRBV9; clone size: .; CDR3 protein: CASSVADGRLNEQFF; CDR3 DNA: TGTGCCAGCAGCGTAGCCGACGGGAGGCTCAATGAGCAGTTCTTC
J gene: TRBJ2-2; D gene: .; V gene: TRBV6-4; clone size: .; CDR3 protein: CASSDGATFDTGELFF; CDR3 DNA: TGTGCCAGCAGTGACGGGGCCACGTTTGATACCGGGGAGCTGTTTTTT
J gene: TRBJ2-7; D gene: .; V gene: TRBV11-2; clone size: .; CDR3 protein: CASSLSGFVSYEQYF; CDR3 DNA: TGTGCCAGCAGCTTATCGGGGTTCGTGTCCTACGAGCAGTACTTC
J gene: TRBJ2-2; D gene: .; V gene: TRBV5-1; clone size: .; CDR3 protein: CASSLSGIRELFF; CDR3 DNA: TGCGCCAGCAGCTTGAGCGGTATCAGGGAGCTGTTTTTT
J gene: TRBJ2-5; D gene: TRBD2; V gene: TRBV5-1; clone size: .; CDR3 protein: CASSSPSGRVETQYF; CDR3 DNA: TGCGCCAGCAGCTCACCTAGCGGGAGAGTCGAGACCCAGTACTTC
J gene: TRBJ1-5; D gene: TRBD1; V gene: TRBV18; clone size: .; CDR3 protein: CASSPTGGDQPQHF; CDR3 DNA: TGTGCCAGCTCACCGACAGGGGGCGATCAGCCCCAGCATTTT
J gene: TRBJ2-1; D gene: TRBD2; V gene: TRBV9; clone size: .; CDR3 protein: CASRSSGTSYNEQFF; CDR3 DNA: TGTGCCAGCAGGTCTAGCGGGACCTCCTACAATGAGCAGTTCTTC
J gene: TRBJ2-2; D gene: TRBD2; V gene: TRBV4-2; clone size: .; CDR3 protein: CASSQVIPGLAGVRYTGELFF; CDR3 DNA: TGTGCCAGCAGCCAAGTTATACCGGGACTAGCGGGAGTTCGCTACACCGGGGAGCTGTTTTTT
J gene: TRBJ1-1; D gene: .; V gene: TRBV27; clone size: .; CDR3 protein: CASSLKGDVNTEAFF; CDR3 DNA: TGTGCCAGCAGTCTAAAGGGGGATGTGAACACTGAAGCTTTCTTT
J gene: TRBJ2-1; D gene: TRBD2; V gene: TRBV12-5; clone size: .; CDR3 protein: CASGQQHAREVTNEQFF; CDR3 DNA: TGTGCTAGTGGCCAGCAGCACGCGCGGGAGGTGACAAATGAGCAGTTCTTC
J gene: TRBJ2-3; D gene: TRBD1; V gene: TRBV7-9; clone size: .; CDR3 protein: CASSLAGTGPTDTQYF; CDR3 DNA: TGTGCCAGCAGCTTAGCGGGGACAGGACCCACAGATACGCAGTATTTT
J gene: TRBJ1-2; D gene: .; V gene: TRBV7-9; clone size: .; CDR3 protein: CASSLTGTLYGYTF; CDR3 DNA: TGTGCCAGCAGCTTAACGGGTACCCTCTATGGCTACACCTTC
J gene: TRBJ2-1; D gene: .; V gene: TRBV29-1; clone size: .; CDR3 protein: CSAARGYNEQFF; CDR3 DNA: TGCAGCGCCGCCCGGGGTTACAATGAGCAGTTCTTC
J gene: TRBJ2-6; D gene: TRBD1; V gene: TRBV2; clone size: .; CDR3 protein: CASSRDSSGANVLTF; CDR3 DNA: TGTGCCAGCAGCCGGGACAGCTCTGGGGCCAACGTCCTGACTTTC
J gene: TRBJ2-7; D gene: .; V gene: TRBV11-3; clone size: .; CDR3 protein: CASSLDSAYEQYF; CDR3 DNA: TGTGCCAGCAGCTTAGATTCGGCCTACGAGCAGTACTTC
J gene: TRBJ1-5; D gene: .; V gene: TRBV1; clone size: .; CDR3 protein: CTSSQNRGVGQPQHF; CDR3 DNA: TGCACCAGCAGCCAAAACAGGGGAGTGGGTCAGCCCCAGCATTTT
J gene: TRBJ1-5; D gene: .; V gene: TRBV12-5; clone size: .; CDR3 protein: CASGFGEGQPQHF; CDR3 DNA: TGTGCTAGTGGTTTCGGGGAGGGGCAGCCCCAGCATTTT
J gene: TRBJ2-7; D gene: TRBD1; V gene: TRBV10-3; clone size: few; CDR3 protein: CAIRGQTYEQYF; CDR3 DNA: TGTGCCATCAGGGGACAGACCTACGAGCAGTACTTC